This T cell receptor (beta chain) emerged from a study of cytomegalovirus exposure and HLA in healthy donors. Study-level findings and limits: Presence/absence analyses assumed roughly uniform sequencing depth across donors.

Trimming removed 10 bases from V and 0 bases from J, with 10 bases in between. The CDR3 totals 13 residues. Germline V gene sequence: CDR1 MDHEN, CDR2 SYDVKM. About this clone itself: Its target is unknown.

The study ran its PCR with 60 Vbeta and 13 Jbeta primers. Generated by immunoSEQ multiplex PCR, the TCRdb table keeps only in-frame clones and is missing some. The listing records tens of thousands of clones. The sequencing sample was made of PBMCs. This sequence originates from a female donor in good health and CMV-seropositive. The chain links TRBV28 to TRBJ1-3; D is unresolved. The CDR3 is CAILESSGNTIYF. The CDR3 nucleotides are TGTGCCATCTTAGAGAGCTCTGGAAACACCATATATTTT.